Given below is one T cell receptor (beta chain) in context. The target antigen is unknown. Primers: 60 Vbeta forward and 13 Jbeta reverse. The protocol was immunoSEQ multiplex PCR, while the TCRdb copy is restricted to in-frame clones and leaves out a portion. There are 160,000 or so clones in the sample; roughly 80% occur only once, and 0.5% lies in the top ten. All the people who gave samples were healthy bone marrow donors. The sample is drawn from a study of cytomegalovirus exposure and HLA in healthy donors. Study-level results: A reported reduction in N-insertions relative to the approximately 640-donor mean was seen in an Asian-associated ancestry cluster in a later analysis.

Trimming at V came to 3 bases and at J to 6 bases, leaving 16 bases not matched to a gene. The CDR3 runs 18 residues. Germline V lookup: CDR1 MNHEY, CDR2 SMNVEV (reference sequence). J is TRBJ1-2 and V is TRBV27; 10 nucleotides agree with TRBD1. The sequence came from a woman between 45 and 65 years old in good health and CMV-seronegative. Sequenced material: PBMCs. The CDR3 loop is CASSLRWQPDRGVDGYTF. CDR3 DNA sequence: TGTGCCAGCAGTTTGAGGTGGCAGCCGGACAGGGGGGTAGATGGCTACACCTTC.